Shown below are 11 T cell receptor beta chains from a single sample sequenced in a study of identical twins. TCRdb passed the 5' RACE reads through MiXCR, listing each CDR3 protein once. Of approximately 680,000 distinct CDR3 sequences listed, about 7% are singletons. A further study also used this sample, focusing on yellow fever vaccine responses in identical twins.

Material for sequencing was PBMCs. The receptor source for this set is a woman aged 18-30 years in good health.

The chain couples TRBV10-2 to TRBJ2-1; 7 bases are shared with TRBD2. The CDR3 covers 13 residues. Germline trimming cut 7 bases from V and 7 bases from J; bases unmatched to any gene: 7. Germline-derived CDR1 and CDR2 are WSHSY and SAAADI. Written as DNA, the CDR3 is TGCGCCAGCAACCCGACTAGCCTGAATGAGCAGTTCTTC. It yields the protein CASNPTSLNEQFF.

CDR3 sequence: CASSVPTEYNEQFF. CDR3 DNA: TGCGCCAGCAGCGTACCTACGGAATACAATGAGCAGTTCTTC. The V and J genes are TRBV5-1 and TRBJ2-1; D is uncertain. V was pared by 4 bases and J by 4 bases, with 12 bases between. Germline V gene sequence: CDR1 SGHRS, CDR2 YFSETQ. This CDR3 has 14 residues.

This chain uses TRBV2 with TRBJ2-3; the D gene is possibly TRBD2 (7 bases). Germline assignment: CDR1 SNHLY and CDR2 FYNNEI. Trimming shortened V by 7 bases and J by 6 bases, and 14 bases separated the two germline ends. The CDR3 is 13 amino acids. The CDR3 spells CASKYRGGDTQYF. CDR3 DNA: TGTGCCAGCAAGTATAGGGGGGGCGATACGCAGTATTTT.

This clonotype was found a few times. V usage is TRBV7-9 and J usage is TRBJ2-3; 13 bases are shared with TRBD2. Germline-derived CDR1 and CDR2 are SEHNR and FQNEAQ (reference sequence). This CDR3 contains 17 residues. Trimming removed 4 bases from V and 4 bases from J; junction bases left unmatched: 8. Here the CDR3 reads CASSSLRLAGGADTQYF. As DNA, the CDR3 is TGTGCCAGCAGCTCCCTCCGACTAGCGGGGGGCGCAGATACGCAGTATTTT.

V is TRBV20-1 and J is TRBJ1-2; weak D call: TRBD1 (6 bases). The germline V gene has CDR1 DFQATT and CDR2 SNEGSKA (reference sequence). This CDR3 is built from 19 residues. Trimming cost V 0 bases and J 3 bases, with 26 bases left between them. CDR3 in DNA: TGCAGTGCTAGAGATAGGGAGGGGGATTCCCCTCGGCCTTACTATGGCTACACCTTC. Encoded protein: CSARDREGDSPRPYYGYTF.

This clonotype was seen ten or more times. J is TRBJ2-1 and V is TRBV12-3 or TRBV12-4; 7 bases are a match to TRBD2. This CDR3 contains 14 residues. V was clipped by 4 bases and J by 6 bases; unmatched bases: 6. The CDR3 region is CASSWEGTTNEQFF. CDR3 coding DNA: TGTGCCAGCAGTTGGGAGGGGACTACCAATGAGCAGTTCTTC.

This clonotype was seen a handful of times. The CDR3 loop is CASSRGTSGNANTGELFF. The CDR3 DNA reads TGCGCCAGCAGCCGCGGGACTAGCGGGAACGCGAACACCGGGGAGCTGTTTTTT. The rearrangement joins TRBV5-1 to TRBJ2-2, with 13 bases fitting TRBD2. The CDR3 loop spans 18 amino acids. The germline V gene encodes CDR1 SGHRS and CDR2 YFSETQ. V dropped 4 bases and J dropped 0; count of bases not matched to a gene: 6.

Only a few counts were recorded for this clonotype. The CDR3 sequence is CSVGAGPSGNEQYV. In DNA, the CDR3 is TGCAGCGTTGGGGCAGGGCCCTCGGGGAACGAGCAGTACGTC. This chain links TRBV29-1 with TRBJ2-7; D may match TRBD1 or TRBD2 (5 bases each). Trimming took 4 bases from V and 5 from J, leaving 18 bases between them. The CDR3 sequence is 14 residues long. The V gene's germline CDR1 is SQVTM and CDR2 ANQGSEA.

This clonotype has more than one count but fewer than ten. CDR3 DNA: TGCGCCAGCAGCTTGAGGACCGGGATCCAGCTCAATGAGCAGTTCTTC. This translates into CASSLRTGIQLNEQFF. The chain is built from TRBV5-1 and TRBJ2-1, with a weak D call TRBD2 (5 bases). From germline, CDR1 is SGHRS and CDR2 YFSETQ. Deletions cut 1 base from V and 6 bases from J, with 17 bases between. The CDR3 consists of 16 residues.

The chain combines TRBV18 with TRBJ2-7, with 9 bases matching TRBD1. CDR3 length: 13 amino acids. The trim removed 6 bases at V and 2 bases at J, leaving 2 bases unmatched. Germline CDR1 reads KGHSH; CDR2 reads LQKENI. DNA for the CDR3: TGTGCCAGCTCGACAGGGGGGGCCTACGAGCAGTACTTC. Translated, it gives CASSTGGAYEQYF. Full variable domain (remainder filled in from reference TRBV18 and TRBJ2-7): NAGVMQNPRHLVRRRGQEARLRCSPMKGHSHVYWYRQLPEEGLKFMVYLQKENIIDESGMPKERFSAEFPKEGPSILRIQQVVRGDSAAYFCASSTGGAYEQYFGPGTRLTVT.

This clonotype has ten or more counts. The chain has TRBV25-1 and TRBJ1-3, with unresolved D. This CDR3 has 15 residues. Deletions cut 1 base from V and 0 bases from J, with 7 bases between. CDR1 and CDR2 from the germline V gene are MGHDK and SYGVNS. As DNA, the CDR3 is TGTGCCAGCAGTGAATCCGGCCGCTCTGGAAACACCATATATTTT. It encodes CASSESGRSGNTIYF.